What follows are 21 T cell receptor beta chains derived from one specimen sequenced in a study of control samples from healthy donors and cancer patients. The data were produced by immunoSEQ multiplex PCR, yet TCRdb's version contains in-frame clones alone and is incomplete. Altogether about 270,000 clones are present, 82% being singletons, with the ten largest covering more than 10%. Input material: PBMCs. These receptor sequences come from a woman aged 55 to 70 with lung cancer.

The J gene is TRBJ1-3, the V gene TRBV6-5, with D maybe TRBD1 (5 bases). This CDR3 contains 15 residues. In germline, CDR1 is MNHEY, CDR2 SVGAGI. Trimming pared 7 bases from V and 8 bases from J, leaving 21 bases between. The CDR3 bases are TGTGCCAGCATCATCACCTTCGTAGGGACGGACACCATATATTTT. This translates into CASIITFVGTDTIYF.

The gene calls are TRBV6-2 or TRBV6-3 and TRBJ1-2, with 8 positions matching TRBD1. The CDR3 covers 15 residues. Germline CDR1 and CDR2: MNHEY and SVGEGT. The ends lost 2 bases at V and 4 bases at J; junction bases unmatched: 6. The CDR3, as DNA: TGTGCCAGCAGTTACCCAGGACAGGGCGCCTATGGCTACACCTTC. The encoded protein is CASSYPGQGAYGYTF.

The chain links TRBV20-1 to TRBJ1-1; no clear D gene. Trimming cost V 7 bases and J 1 base, with 7 bases left between them. CDR3 size: 11 residues. Germline V gene lookup returns CDR1 DFQATT and CDR2 SNEGSKA (reference sequence). CDR3 coding DNA: TGCAGTGTTGACGGGAACACTGAAGCTTTCTTT. As protein: CSVDGNTEAFF.

This chain connects TRBV6-1 to TRBJ1-5; 7 positions agree with TRBD1. With V trimmed by 2 bases and J by 2 bases, 9 bases remained unmatched. The CDR3 covers 17 residues. Germline CDR1 is MNHNS and CDR2 is SASEGT. CDR3 nucleotides: TGTGCCAGCAGTGAATTGCGGGGGGGGACAGGCAATCAGCCCCAGCATTTT. Its protein product is CASSELRGGTGNQPQHF.

The chain links TRBV11-2 to TRBJ1-1; D is ambiguous. Germline lookup yields CDR1 SGHAT and CDR2 FQNNGV. This CDR3 spans 16 amino acids. The V and J ends lost 4 bases and 1 base respectively, with 16 bases between them. CDR3 coding DNA: TGTGCCAGCAGCTCCTACGGCGGCTTTACGAACACTGAAGCTTTCTTT. Translating gives CASSSYGGFTNTEAFF. The complete variable domain, with remaining parts taken from reference TRBV11-2 and TRBJ1-1, reads EAGVAQSPRYKIIEKRQSVAFWCNPISGHATLYWYQQILGQGPKLLIQFQNNGVVDDSQLPKDRFSAERLKGVDSTLKIQPAKLEDSAVYLCASSSYGGFTNTEAFFGQGTRLTVV.

This rearrangement joins TRBV19 to TRBJ2-7, with 10 bases fitting TRBD1. Trimming cost V 5 bases and J 1 base; bases outside gene matches: 5. This CDR3 spans 15 amino acids. Germline loops: CDR1 LNHDA, CDR2 SQIVND (reference sequence). The CDR3 sequence: CASSGGQGGSYEQYF. The CDR3 nucleotides read TGTGCCAGTAGTGGAGGACAGGGGGGTTCCTACGAGCAGTACTTC.

The rearrangement joins TRBV10-3 to TRBJ2-5; 9 bases fit TRBD2. V trimming: 2 bases; J trimming: 0 bases; junction bases outside the gene matches: 4. The CDR3 contains 16 residues. CDR1 is ENHRY and CDR2 is SYGVKD in the germline V gene. The CDR3 spells CAISEGASGNQETQYF. In nucleotides, the CDR3 is TGTGCCATCAGTGAGGGGGCTAGCGGGAACCAAGAGACCCAGTACTTC.

J is TRBJ2-7 and V is TRBV7-9, with 8 nucleotides matching TRBD2. CDR1 and CDR2 from the germline V gene are SEHNR and FQNEAQ (reference sequence). V shed 5 bases and J 4 bases; nucleotides not matched to a gene: 7. The CDR3 runs 14 residues. CDR3: CASSDLAGGYEQYF. CDR3 DNA sequence: TGTGCCAGCAGCGACCTAGCGGGCGGATACGAGCAGTACTTC.

The chain recombines TRBV18 with TRBJ2-7, with D possibly matching TRBD1 (6 bases). The CDR3 sequence is 15 residues long. Trimming left V 1 base short and J 7 bases short, with 17 bases between. Germline V gene data show CDR1 as KGHSH and CDR2 as LQKENI. The CDR3 region has the DNA TGTGCCAGCTCACCACACAGCGTGGGGGCTGGGGAGCAGTACTTC. Amino acids: CASSPHSVGAGEQYF.

V usage is TRBV2 and J usage is TRBJ1-5; TRBD1 agrees at 8 bases. Trimming took 4 bases from V and 4 from J; bases not matched to a gene: 6. The germline V gene encodes CDR1 SNHLY and CDR2 FYNNEI. The CDR3 consists of 15 residues. This chain's CDR3 is CASSGPTGVNQPQHF. The CDR3 region has the DNA TGTGCCAGCAGTGGACCGACAGGGGTGAATCAGCCCCAGCATTTT.

The CDR3 reads CASSRQGSNQPQHF. Written as DNA, the CDR3 is TGTGCCAGCAGTCGGCAGGGAAGCAATCAGCCCCAGCATTTT. The chain is built from TRBV3-1 (or the pseudogene TRBV3-2) and TRBJ1-5; the D gene is possibly TRBD1 (5 bases). Germline CDR1 and CDR2: LGHDT and YNNKEL (reference sequence). Trimming removed 6 bases at V and 1 base at J, with 10 bases between. The CDR3 is 14 residues long.

Only one count was recorded for this clone. The V call is TRBV4-2, the J call TRBJ1-1, with 9 bases fitting TRBD1. V lost 5 bases to trimming and J lost 6 bases; unmatched junction nucleotides: 7. Germline V gene lookup returns CDR1 LGHNA and CDR2 YNFKEQ. This CDR3 spans 14 amino acids. The CDR3 sequence is CASSSWDRDPEAFF. The DNA for the CDR3 is TGTGCCAGCAGCTCGTGGGACAGGGATCCTGAAGCTTTCTTT.

This clone was detected a few times. V is TRBV6-2 or TRBV6-3 and J is TRBJ2-3; possibly TRBD2 for D (6 bases). V was pared by 5 bases and J by 0 bases, with 9 bases between. CDR1 MNHEY and CDR2 SVGEGT come from the germline V gene. The CDR3 loop spans 14 amino acids. The CDR3 loop reads CASSIAGSTDTQYF. CDR3 bases: TGTGCCAGCAGTATCGCGGGAAGCACAGATACGCAGTATTTT.

J is TRBJ1-6 and V is TRBV28, with a weak D call TRBD1 (6 bases). The CDR3 sequence is 15 residues long. The germline gives CDR1 MDHEN, CDR2 SYDVKM. The V and J ends lost 2 bases and 7 bases respectively, with 12 bases between them. The CDR3 here is CASSLPGAGNSPLHF. CDR3 in DNA: TGTGCCAGCAGTTTACCAGGGGCTGGGAATTCACCCCTCCACTTT.

This chain connects TRBV9 to TRBJ2-3; no firm D call. CDR1 and CDR2 from the germline V gene are SGDLS and YYNGEE. V shed 0 bases and J shed 0 bases, with 5 bases lying between them. The CDR3 contains 14 residues. CDR3 residues: CASSVEVSTDTQYF. The CDR3 DNA is TGTGCCAGCAGCGTAGAAGTTAGCACAGATACGCAGTATTTT.

The chain uses TRBV18 and TRBJ2-3, with 7 bases lining up with TRBD1. V trimming: 3 bases; J trimming: 1 base; junction bases outside the gene matches: 4. The CDR3 contains 15 residues. Germline CDR1 is KGHSH and CDR2 is LQKENI. For the CDR3, the DNA is TGTGCCAGCTCACCGTCAGGGGGTGGCACAGATACGCAGTATTTT. Encoded protein: CASSPSGGGTDTQYF.

On this clone: One end of the junction fails to match germline, which may point to a read error. This chain joins TRBV5-6 and TRBJ2-2, with a tentative D call TRBD1 (6 bases). The CDR3 consists of 16 residues. The germline V gene encodes CDR1 SGHDT and CDR2 YYEEEE. This chain's CDR3 is CASTLKTLRGVGELFF. CDR3 sequence (DNA): TGTGCCAGCACCTTGAAGACCCTCAGGGGTGTCGGGGAGCTGTTTTTT. Using reference TRBV5-6 and TRBJ2-2 for the parts outside the CDR3, the full variable domain is DAGVTQSPTHLIKTRGQQVTLRCSPKSGHDTVSWYQQALGQGPQFIFQYYEEEERQRGNFPDRFSGHQFPNYSSELNVNALLLGDSALYLCASTLKTLRGVGELFFGEGSRLTVL.

The chain couples TRBV5-4 to TRBJ2-7, with a tentative D call TRBD2 (5 bases). The CDR3 is 14 residues long. Trimming stripped 1 base from V and 3 bases from J, with 11 bases between. Germline CDR1 SGHNT, CDR2 YYREEE (reference sequence). Here the CDR3 reads CASSLNDRDYEQYF. The DNA of the CDR3 is TGTGCCAGCAGCTTGAATGACCGGGACTACGAGCAGTACTTC.

The chain carries TRBV18 and TRBJ2-3; TRBD2 agrees at 14 bases. Germline CDR1 reads KGHSH; CDR2 reads LQKENI. Trimming at V came to 1 base and at J to 0 bases, leaving 3 bases not matched to a gene. CDR3 length equals 18 residues. The CDR3, as DNA: TGTGCCAGCTCACCACTGGGACTAGCGGGAGCTAGCACAGATACGCAGTATTTT. Protein sequence: CASSPLGLAGASTDTQYF. The full variable domain, rest sourced from reference TRBV18 and TRBJ2-3, is NAGVMQNPRHLVRRRGQEARLRCSPMKGHSHVYWYRQLPEEGLKFMVYLQKENIIDESGMPKERFSAEFPKEGPSILRIQQVVRGDSAAYFCASSPLGLAGASTDTQYFGPGTRLTVL.

The V call is TRBV18, the J call TRBJ1-1, with D tentatively TRBD1 (5 bases). V lost 0 bases, J lost 8 bases, and 16 bases lay in between. The germline gives CDR1 KGHSH, CDR2 LQKENI. The CDR3 covers 15 residues. Here the CDR3 DNA reads TGTGCCAGCTCACCACCGTCGGGGGGTTTTGGGGAAGCTTTCTTT. Translating it yields CASSPPSGGFGEAFF.

This chain uses TRBV19 with TRBJ2-7; 8 bases map to TRBD1. This CDR3 region has 15 residues. Germline values: CDR1 LNHDA, CDR2 SQIVND (reference sequence). Unmatched junction bases numbered 9, after V lost 5 bases and J lost 3 bases. CDR3 in amino acids: CASSSPGGMVYEQYF. Here the CDR3 DNA reads TGTGCCAGTAGTTCTCCAGGGGGCATGGTCTACGAGCAGTACTTC.